This TCR beta chain stems from a study of cytomegalovirus exposure and HLA in healthy donors. About the study: Counted in an early data release were approximately 85 million unique TCRs from HLA-typed donors.

The PCR employed 60 Vbeta primers together with 13 Jbeta primers. Generated by immunoSEQ multiplex PCR, the TCRdb table keeps only in-frame clones and is missing some. This sample has 130,000 or so clones, with less than 85% found just once. Whole-study findings and limits: Most TCR sequences were uncommon, yet certain public TCRs appeared in many donors.

With regard to this clone: Its target is unknown.

CDR3 length equals 13 residues. Germline CDR1 SNHLY, CDR2 FYNNEI. V lost 6 bases and J 0 bases, leaving 6 bases between the germline ends. The source is a woman in her thirties or forties in good health and CMV-seropositive. The V and J genes are TRBV2 and TRBJ1-5; D is ambiguous. The sample consisted of PBMCs. In DNA, the CDR3 is TGTGCCAGCAGCGCGGATAGCAATCAGCCCCAGCATTTT. It specifies CASSADSNQPQHF. Filled out from reference TRBV2 and TRBJ1-5, the complete variable domain reads EPEVTQTPSHQVTQMGQEVILRCVPISNHLYFYWYRQILGQKVEFLVSFYNNEISEKSEIFDDQFSVERPDGSNFTLKIRSTKLEDSAMYFCASSADSNQPQHFGDGTRLSIL.